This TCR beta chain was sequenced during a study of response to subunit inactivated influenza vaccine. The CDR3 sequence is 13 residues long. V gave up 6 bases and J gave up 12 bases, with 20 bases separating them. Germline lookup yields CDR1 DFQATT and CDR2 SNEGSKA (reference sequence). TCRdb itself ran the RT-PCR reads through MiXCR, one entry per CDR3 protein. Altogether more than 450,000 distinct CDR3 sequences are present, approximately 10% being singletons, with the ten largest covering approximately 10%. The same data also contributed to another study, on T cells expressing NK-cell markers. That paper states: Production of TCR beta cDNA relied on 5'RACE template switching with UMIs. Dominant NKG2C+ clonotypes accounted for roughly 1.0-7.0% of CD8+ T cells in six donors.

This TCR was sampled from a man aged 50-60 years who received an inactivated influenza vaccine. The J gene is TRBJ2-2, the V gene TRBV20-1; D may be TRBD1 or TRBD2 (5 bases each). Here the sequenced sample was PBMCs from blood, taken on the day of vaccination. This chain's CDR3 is CSANDRPAGQLFF. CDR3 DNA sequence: TGCAGTGCCAACGACAGACCCGCGGGCCAGCTGTTTTTT.